Each of the 12 T cell receptor beta chains below was sequenced from the same sample in a study of regulatory T cells in long-lasting Graves disease (dated by TCRdb to about 2021). Library generation was performed with multiplex PCR. Sequenced on an Illumina HiSeq 4000. iRepertoire HTBI primers and Arm-PCR amplification of CDR3 regions were used to construct TCR beta libraries. TCRdb reran the public reads through fastp at Q25 and MiXCR, keeping productive beta chains. A single entry per CDR3 protein holds the most common genes and DNA from its merged rows. The sample table shows roughly 500,000 distinct CDR3 sequences, and approximately 13% are seen once. The ten largest clones capture 10% of the sample. The time point label on this specimen signifies: newly diagnosed GD, antithyroid drugs for less than 3 months. RNA was extracted from PBMCs in TRIzol for both TCR sequencing and RNA sequencing. These data were likewise used in another study, on T cells in Graves' hyperthyroidism and ophthalmopathy.

The source material was peripheral blood mononuclear cells (PBMCs), sampled at new diagnosis, from a patient treated with antithyroid drugs. The source of these receptors is a man between 25 and 39 years old with Graves disease. Donor details come from another sample of the same person, matched by shared clones.

Ten or more counts support this clonotype. The gene calls are TRBV27 and TRBJ2-7; D remains ambiguous. Germline V gives CDR1 MNHEY, CDR2 SMNVEV (reference sequence). CDR3 length: 17 amino acids. Trimming pared 4 bases from V and 5 bases from J, leaving 24 bases between. The chain's CDR3 is CASSSLLRAVKEHEQYF. CDR3 sequence (DNA): TGTGCCAGCAGTTCACTCCTACGAGCAGTAAAAGAACACGAGCAGTACTTC.

This clonotype has ten or more counts. V is TRBV20-1 and J is TRBJ2-5, with 13 bases fitting TRBD2. The CDR3 contains 15 residues. J was trimmed by 4 bases and V by 6 bases; bases with no gene match: 8. Germline CDR1 and CDR2: DFQATT and SNEGSKA (reference sequence). CDR3 DNA sequence: TGCAGTGCGACCGGACTAGCGGGAGCGAGAGAGACCCAGTACTTC. Protein product: CSATGLAGARETQYF.

This clonotype has at least ten counts. The chain joins TRBV7-3 to TRBJ2-7; D is perhaps TRBD1 or TRBD2 (5 bases each). The CDR3 totals 15 residues. Trimming stripped 5 bases from V and 2 bases from J, with 16 bases between. Looked up from germline, CDR1 is SGHTA and CDR2 is FQGTGA. CDR3 loop: CASSAEVGPTYEQYF. CDR3 sequence (DNA): TGTGCCAGCAGCGCCGAGGTGGGACCCACCTACGAGCAGTACTTC.

This clonotype has at least ten counts. The rearrangement uses TRBV7-2 and TRBJ2-1; the match to TRBD2 covers 14 bases. Looked up from germline, CDR1 is SGHTA and CDR2 is FQGNSA. This CDR3 spans 14 amino acids. V shed 8 bases and J 7 bases; nucleotides not matched to a gene: 4. This CDR3 is CASGLAGGRNEQFF. The CDR3 DNA reads as TGTGCCAGCGGACTAGCGGGAGGTCGTAATGAGCAGTTCTTC.

This clonotype was found a few times. The chain employs TRBV19 and TRBJ2-1; no clear D. V gave up 7 bases and J gave up 4 bases, with 11 bases separating them. Germline loops: CDR1 LNHDA, CDR2 SQIVND (reference sequence). CDR3 length equals 13 residues. The CDR3 loop is CASTESSYNEQFF. The DNA for the CDR3 is TGTGCCAGTACCGAGAGTAGTTACAATGAGCAGTTCTTC. Supplemented by reference TRBV19 and TRBJ2-1, the full variable domain reads DGGITQSPKYLFRKEGQNVTLSCEQNLNHDAMYWYRQDPGQGLRLIYYSQIVNDFQKGDIAEGYSVSREKKESFPLTVTSAQKNPTAFYLCASTESSYNEQFFGPGTRLTVL.

This clonotype was counted between two and nine times. With only one base between it and a far larger clone, this is likely a read error. The CDR3 DNA reads as TGTGCCAGCAGTTACTCCGGGACAACTGGAAACACCGTATATTTT. Translation: CASSYSGTTGNTVYF. The chain carries TRBV6-2 or TRBV6-3 and TRBJ1-3, with a tentative D call TRBD1 (6 bases). The CDR3 totals 15 residues. Germline V gene lookup returns CDR1 MNHEY and CDR2 SVGEGT.

This clonotype turned up a few times. This may stem from a read error, because a much larger clone lies one nucleotide away. This rearrangement joins TRBV20-1 to TRBJ2-7; perhaps TRBD1 as D (5 bases). The CDR3 length is 11 residues. In germline, CDR1 is DFQATT, CDR2 SNEGSKA (reference sequence). The CDR3 spells CSAIDSYGQYF. CDR3 bases: TGCAGTGCTATTGACAGCTACGGGCAGTACTTC.

This clonotype was picked up a small number of times. The chain uses TRBV24-1 and TRBJ1-2; perhaps TRBD1 as D (6 bases). V dropped 3 bases and J dropped 1 base, with 8 bases sitting between them. This CDR3 is built from 14 residues. CDR1 is KGHDR, CDR2 SFDVKD, per germline. This CDR3 is CATSDRTDNYGYTF. The CDR3 nucleotides are TGTGCCACCAGTGATCGGACAGATAACTATGGCTACACCTTC.

This clonotype was observed a handful of times. The chain uses TRBV19 and TRBJ2-7; perhaps D is TRBD1 or TRBD2 (5 bases each). The CDR3 totals 14 residues. The germline V and J ends were trimmed by 2 bases and 6 bases, with 14 bases remaining between them. Per germline, CDR1 LNHDA and CDR2 SQIVND (reference sequence). The DNA of the CDR3 is TGTGCCAGTAGTATATCCGGGACCCCCGGCGAGCAGTACTTC. It specifies CASSISGTPGEQYF.

This clonotype was recorded many times. The V call is TRBV2, the J call TRBJ2-1; 12 bases fit TRBD2. This CDR3 region has 15 residues. The germline gives CDR1 SNHLY, CDR2 FYNNEI. V gave up 10 bases and J gave up 5 bases; unmatched junction bases: 9. CDR3 coding DNA: TGTGCCACCAAAACGCTAGCGGGAGGGGACAATGAGCAGTTCTTC. It yields the protein CATKTLAGGDNEQFF.

This clonotype was observed at least ten times. This sequence joins TRBV11-2 and TRBJ1-5, with D possibly being TRBD1 (5 bases). V shed 1 base and J shed 0 bases, with 7 bases lying between them. Per the germline V gene, CDR1 is SGHAT and CDR2 is FQNNGV. This CDR3 is built from 15 residues. CDR3 coding DNA: TGTGCCAGCAGCTTAGGACAGTCTAGCAATCAGCCCCAGCATTTT. This sequence encodes CASSLGQSSNQPQHF.

The table lists this clonotype with a few counts. J is TRBJ2-7 and V is TRBV20-1; perhaps TRBD2 as D (7 bases). The CDR3 has 13 residues. From germline, CDR1 is DFQATT and CDR2 SNEGSKA (reference sequence). V dropped 6 bases and J dropped 3 bases, with 15 bases sitting between them. The CDR3 DNA reads as TGCAGTGCAGACGGGGGCGGGAGCTACGAGCAGTACTTC. It translates to CSADGGGSYEQYF.